The 30 T cell receptor beta chains below all came from one sample that was sequenced in a study of blood T cell repertoires in COVID-19. Measured with immunoSEQ multiplex PCR; TCRdb has only the in-frame clones, and not every one. The table shows 65,000 or so clones, with about 92% occurring only once. The material sequenced was peripheral blood. These receptors were collected from a man aged 60 to 75 with acute or convalescent COVID-19.

The genes are TRBV30 and TRBJ1-4; D possibly corresponds to TRBD1 (5 bases). Germline V gives CDR1 GTSNPN, CDR2 SVGIG (reference sequence). The CDR3 runs 14 residues. Trimming pared 3 bases from V and 2 bases from J, leaving 10 bases between. This chain's CDR3 is CAWRQGGTNEKLFF. The DNA for the CDR3 is TGTGCCTGGAGGCAGGGTGGGACTAATGAAAAACTGTTTTTT.

The chain uses TRBV6-6 and TRBJ1-1; a weak D match, TRBD1 (5 bases). The germline V gene encodes CDR1 MNHNY and CDR2 SVGAGI (reference sequence). V was cut by 6 bases and J by 4 bases, with 15 bases left in between. This CDR3 is 14 amino acids long. CDR3 sequence: CASSVTQGGTEAFF. In DNA, the CDR3 is TGTGCCAGCAGCGTAACTCAGGGTGGCACTGAAGCTTTCTTT.

CDR3 sequence: CASSQDLSQGEETQYF. The CDR3 DNA follows: TGCGCCAGCAGCCAAGATCTCTCTCAGGGGGAAGAGACCCAGTACTTC. This chain links TRBV4-1 with TRBJ2-5; 7 bases are shared with TRBD1. This CDR3 contains 16 residues. CDR1 MGHRA and CDR2 YSYEKL come from the germline V gene. Losses at the gene ends were 0 bases for V and 3 bases for J; bases not matched to a gene: 7.

The chain has TRBV30 and TRBJ1-2; D gene unclear. Trimming removed 0 bases from V and 6 bases from J, with 11 bases in between. The CDR3 runs to 13 residues. Looked up from germline, CDR1 is GTSNPN and CDR2 is SVGIG (reference sequence). The CDR3: CAWSVGEPHGYTF. CDR3 sequence (DNA): TGTGCCTGGAGTGTAGGAGAACCGCATGGCTACACCTTC.

The chain recombines TRBV6-5 with TRBJ1-4; TRBD1 agrees at 10 bases. Germline lookup yields CDR1 MNHEY and CDR2 SVGAGI. The junction had 8 bases not matched to a gene; V was cut back by 6 bases and J by 7 bases. The CDR3 runs 15 residues. CDR3 sequence (DNA): TGTGCCAGCAGAAGGGGACAGGGGTTGGGTGAAAAACTGTTTTTT. It translates to CASRRGQGLGEKLFF.

This clone was detected only once. The chain joins TRBV21-1 to TRBJ1-5; the table names TRBD1, a call not compared with the DNA. TRBV21-1 is reported as a pseudogene. CDR3 length equals 15 residues. CDR3 coding DNA: TGTGCCAGCAGCTTCAGGGGGTCGAGCAATCAGCCCCAGCATTTT. Translating gives CASSFRGSSNQPQHF.

The chain joins TRBV2 to TRBJ2-1; 14 nucleotides match TRBD2. The CDR3 is 15 amino acids. The junction had 4 bases not matched to a gene; V was cut back by 5 bases and J by 7 bases. CDR1 is SNHLY and CDR2 is FYNNEI in the germline V gene. The CDR3 DNA sequence: TGTGCCAGCAGTAGGACTAGCGGGGGGACTAATGAGCAGTTCTTC. Translating gives CASSRTSGGTNEQFF.

This chain links TRBV14 with TRBJ2-5, with a tentative D call TRBD2 (6 bases). Germline V lookup: CDR1 SGHDN, CDR2 FVKESK. The CDR3 extends over 14 amino acids. The V end lost 5 bases, the J end lost 5 bases, and 15 bases lay between the germline ends. The CDR3: CASSSVSGEETQYF. In nucleotides, the CDR3 is TGTGCCAGCAGCTCCGTGTCGGGGGAGGAGACCCAGTACTTC.

The chain combines TRBV29-1 with TRBJ1-1; TRBD1 matches 9 bases. The CDR3 totals 13 residues. Per the germline V gene, CDR1 is SQVTM and CDR2 is ANQGSEA. This CDR3 is CSSSGTGYTEAFF. CDR3 DNA sequence: TGCAGTAGCTCCGGGACAGGGTACACTGAAGCTTTCTTT.

As for this clone: At one of its ends the junction is not consistent with the germline gene, which may arise from a read error. The J gene is TRBJ2-5, the V gene TRBV6-5, with 8 bases aligning to TRBD1. The CDR3 has 13 amino acids. Germline lookup yields CDR1 MNHEY and CDR2 SVGAGI. The CDR3 loop is CVTDRGPKETQYF. The CDR3 nucleotides read TGCGTCACTGACAGGGGTCCCAAAGAGACCCAGTACTTC.

The chain carries TRBV19 and TRBJ2-2, with 11 positions matching TRBD1. The CDR3 sequence is 15 residues long. Germline CDR1 is LNHDA and CDR2 is SQIVND (reference sequence). V was pared by 8 bases and J by 3 bases, with 5 bases of the junction left unmatched. The CDR3 protein is CASRTGGVDTGELFF. The CDR3 DNA reads TGTGCCAGTCGGACAGGGGGCGTCGACACCGGGGAGCTGTTTTTT.

The gene calls are TRBV10-3 and TRBJ1-1; 8 nucleotides agree with TRBD1. The CDR3 contains 15 residues. J gave up 3 bases and V 6 bases, and 9 bases lay outside the gene matches. CDR1 and CDR2 (germline): ENHRY, SYGVKD. CDR3 DNA: TGTGCCATCAGGGGGACAGGAGTAGGACACACTGAAGCTTTCTTT. Its protein product is CAIRGTGVGHTEAFF.

The rearrangement links TRBV19 to TRBJ1-6, with a tentative D call TRBD1 (5 bases). CDR1 LNHDA and CDR2 SQIVND come from the germline V gene (reference sequence). CDR3 length: 18 residues. Trimming pared 6 bases from V and 0 bases from J, leaving 18 bases between. CDR3 DNA: TGTGCCAGTAGCGAAGACAGCTACTATTTCTCCTATAATTCACCCCTCCACTTT. It translates to CASSEDSYYFSYNSPLHF.

This chain joins TRBV3-1 (or the pseudogene TRBV3-2) and TRBJ2-1; D perhaps matches TRBD2 (6 bases). The CDR3 sequence is 15 residues long. The V end was cut by 2 bases, the J end by 9 bases, with 17 bases between. Germline values: CDR1 LGHDT, CDR2 YNNKEL (reference sequence). The CDR3 nucleotides are TGTGCCAGCAGCCAATCCCGACCGGACGGGGGTGAGCAGTTCTTC. Translation: CASSQSRPDGGEQFF.

This clone was observed once. This sequence joins TRBV6-5 and TRBJ2-1, with 7 bases matching TRBD1. This CDR3 contains 15 residues. V shed 6 bases, J shed 0 bases, and the junction held 5 bases outside the gene matches. Per germline, CDR1 MNHEY and CDR2 SVGAGI. The CDR3 reads CASSQQGDSYNEQFF. The CDR3 DNA follows: TGTGCCAGCAGCCAGCAGGGGGACTCCTACAATGAGCAGTTCTTC.

The chain uses TRBV19 and TRBJ2-7; D gene ambiguous. The CDR3 consists of 14 residues. V gave up 3 bases and J gave up 0 bases, with 9 bases separating them. Per germline, CDR1 LNHDA and CDR2 SQIVND (reference sequence). The CDR3 region is CASSITWSSYEQYF. DNA for the CDR3: TGTGCCAGTAGTATTACTTGGAGCTCCTACGAGCAGTACTTC.

This chain joins TRBV7-8 and TRBJ1-2; D is unclear. The V gene's germline CDR1 is SGHVS and CDR2 FQNEAQ. With 2 bases removed from V and 5 bases from J, the gap between germline ends came to 18 bases. The CDR3 is made up of 16 amino acids. CDR3 amino acids: CASSLRSQDRGYGYTF. The CDR3 nucleotides are TGTGCCAGCAGCTTACGATCCCAAGATCGGGGTTATGGCTACACCTTC.

V gene TRBV5-1 combines with J gene TRBJ2-6; possible D gene TRBD2, 6 bases. The CDR3 has 15 amino acids. V shed 4 bases and J shed 2 bases, with 10 bases lying between them. The germline gives CDR1 SGHRS, CDR2 YFSETQ. The CDR3 nucleotides are TGCGCCAGCAGCCCGGGGGATACTGGGGCCAACGTCCTGACTTTC. Protein sequence: CASSPGDTGANVLTF.

The chain uses TRBV7-2 and TRBJ2-2; 7 bases match TRBD2. The ends lost 1 base at V and 2 bases at J; junction bases unmatched: 4. The CDR3 is made up of 16 amino acids. Germline V lookup: CDR1 SGHTA, CDR2 FQGNSA. The DNA for the CDR3 is TGTGCCAGCAGCTTAGGGCTAGCGGTAAACACCGGGGAGCTGTTTTTT. Translated, it gives CASSLGLAVNTGELFF.

The chain has TRBV29-1 and TRBJ1-2, with TRBD1 as a possible D gene (6 bases). V dropped 3 bases and J dropped 4 bases, with 15 bases sitting between them. Looked up from germline, CDR1 is SQVTM and CDR2 is ANQGSEA. The CDR3 has 14 amino acids. CDR3 nucleotide sequence: TGCAGCGTTGATGGGTCAACAGGGTTCTATGGCTACACCTTC. Its protein is CSVDGSTGFYGYTF.

The chain carries TRBV19 and TRBJ1-5, with 7 bases aligning to TRBD1. Trimming took 1 base from V and 1 from J; bases not matched to a gene: 7. Germline CDR1 reads LNHDA; CDR2 reads SQIVND (reference sequence). CDR3 length equals 17 residues. CDR3 sequence reads: CASSIVTGVQSNQPQHF. In DNA, the CDR3 is TGTGCCAGTAGTATAGTAACAGGGGTGCAGAGCAATCAGCCCCAGCATTTT.

The chain recombines TRBV7-2 with TRBJ2-5; 16 bases match TRBD2. The germline gives CDR1 SGHTA, CDR2 FQGNSA. The V gene end was trimmed by 3 bases and the J gene end by 3 bases; junction bases not matched to a gene: 1. The CDR3 has 16 amino acids. The CDR3 spells CASSLGLAGGEETQYF. CDR3 coding DNA: TGTGCCAGCAGCTTGGGACTAGCGGGGGGGGAAGAGACCCAGTACTTC.

The chain combines TRBV5-1 with TRBJ1-1; no firm D call. V lost 0 bases, J lost 8 bases, and 8 bases lay in between. The CDR3 spans 12 residues. CDR1 and CDR2 (germline): SGHRS, YFSETQ. The CDR3 spells CASSLGGWEAFF. In DNA form, the CDR3 reads TGCGCCAGCAGCTTGGGAGGATGGGAAGCTTTCTTT.

The chain is built from TRBV29-1 and TRBJ1-1; D uncertain. Germline V gene data show CDR1 as SQVTM and CDR2 as ANQGSEA. This CDR3 spans 13 amino acids. V was shortened by 4 bases and J by 4 bases, with 13 bases between the two germline ends. The CDR3: CSVVPRAGTEAFF. CDR3 nucleotides: TGCAGCGTTGTACCGCGGGCAGGCACTGAAGCTTTCTTT. Filled out from reference TRBV29-1 and TRBJ1-1, the complete variable domain reads SAVISQKPSRDICQRGTSLTIQCQVDSQVTMMFWYRQQPGQSLTLIATANQGSEATYESGFVIDKFPISRPNLTFSTLTVSNMSPEDSSIYLCSVVPRAGTEAFFGQGTRLTVV.

The chain recombines TRBV7-9 with TRBJ2-7, with 9 nucleotides matching TRBD1. J was trimmed by 6 bases and V by 4 bases; bases with no gene match: 10. Germline lookup yields CDR1 SEHNR and CDR2 FQNEAQ (reference sequence). CDR3 length equals 15 residues. CDR3 loop: CASSSSGQGFSEQYF. CDR3 in DNA: TGTGCCAGCAGCTCCTCAGGACAGGGGTTCTCCGAGCAGTACTTC.

The V call is TRBV5-6, the J call TRBJ1-2; 7 positions match TRBD1. Germline loops: CDR1 SGHDT, CDR2 YYEEEE. There are 17 residues in the CDR3. The ends lost 1 base at V and 1 base at J; junction bases unmatched: 10. The CDR3 coding sequence is TGTGCCAGCAGCTTGCCCGGCGGGGACAGAAATAACTATGGCTACACCTTC. Translating gives CASSLPGGDRNNYGYTF.

The chain is built from TRBV30 and TRBJ1-1; D not resolved. V lost 1 base, J lost 8 bases, and 17 bases lay in between. The CDR3 totals 14 residues. CDR1 is GTSNPN and CDR2 is SVGIG in the germline V gene (reference sequence). CDR3 coding DNA: TGTGCCTGGAGTGAGCCGGGGATATCACTAGAAGCTTTCTTT. As protein: CAWSEPGISLEAFF.

V usage is TRBV6-5 and J usage is TRBJ1-1, with TRBD1 matching 8 bases. CDR1 MNHEY and CDR2 SVGAGI come from the germline V gene. This CDR3 is 13 amino acids long. J was trimmed by 10 bases and V by 2 bases; bases with no gene match: 6. The CDR3 loop reads CASSYGTGWRAFF. The CDR3 region has the DNA TGTGCCAGCAGTTACGGGACAGGTTGGAGAGCTTTCTTT.

V usage is TRBV6-2 or TRBV6-3 and J usage is TRBJ2-4, with 7 bases that match TRBD1. The CDR3 runs 15 residues. Per germline, CDR1 MNHEY and CDR2 SVGEGT. The V and J ends lost 5 bases and 0 bases, in that order; junction bases with no gene match: 4. For the CDR3, the DNA is TGTGCCAGCAGTCCAGGGGGTCTAGCCAAAAACATTCAGTACTTC. It is translated as CASSPGGLAKNIQYF.

As for this clone: The identical CDR3 is also encoded by other nucleotide sequences in the sample. The chain recombines TRBV4-1 with TRBJ1-3, with no clear D. The CDR3 spans 13 residues. The germline gives CDR1 MGHRA, CDR2 YSYEKL. The germline V and J ends were trimmed by 1 base and 4 bases, with 5 bases remaining between them. CDR3: CASSQGPGNTIYF. CDR3 DNA sequence: TGCGCCAGCAGCCAAGGGCCCGGAAACACCATATATTTT.